These T cell receptor beta chains were read from a single sample in a study of cytomegalovirus exposure and HLA in healthy donors. Here immunoSEQ multiplex PCR was the method, and the copy in TCRdb shows in-frame clones only, minus some. The sample lists about 150,000 clones, approximately 86% occurring once. Sequenced sample: PBMCs. The source is a man between 18 and 35 years old in good health and CMV-seropositive. Each CDR3 is given with its conserved first and last residue. A D gene is named only where the DNA matches it firmly. A clone size is listed for some rows: how often the clone was seen (once, few, many), or a class if it is expanded.

CDR3nt: TGTGCCAGCAGCTATATGCCGGGACAGAGAAACTATGGCTACACCTTC; CDR3aa: CASSYMPGQRNYGYTF; v_gene: TRBV7-2; d_gene: TRBD1; j_gene: TRBJ1-2; abundance: -
CDR3nt: TGTGCCAGCAGCCCCCGTATGAGCGGGGGGAATGTGGATACGCAGTATTTT; CDR3aa: CASSPRMSGGNVDTQYF; v_gene: TRBV9; d_gene: TRBD2; j_gene: TRBJ2-3; abundance: -
CDR3nt: TGTGCCTGGAGCGCCCCCGGGACACCGAGCTCCTACGAGCAGTACTTC; CDR3aa: CAWSAPGTPSSYEQYF; v_gene: TRBV30; d_gene: -; j_gene: TRBJ2-7; abundance: -
CDR3nt: TGTGCCAGCAGTGACCATCTGGCTAGGGGGAACACTGAAGCTTTCTTT; CDR3aa: CASSDHLARGNTEAFF; v_gene: TRBV6-1; d_gene: -; j_gene: TRBJ1-1; abundance: -
CDR3nt: TGTGCCAGCAGCACCGGGCGGGAGGGACAGACCAAGAGACCCCAGTACTTC; CDR3aa: CASSTGREGQTKRPQYF; v_gene: TRBV7-7; d_gene: TRBD2; j_gene: TRBJ2-5; abundance: -
CDR3nt: TGTGCCAGCTCACCAAAACCACCGGGACATGTGAACACCGGGGAGCTGTTTTTT; CDR3aa: CASSPKPPGHVNTGELFF; v_gene: TRBV18; d_gene: -; j_gene: TRBJ2-2; abundance: -
CDR3nt: TGTGCCAGCAGCCGGGACAGGGTCTACGAGCAGTACTTC; CDR3aa: CASSRDRVYEQYF; v_gene: TRBV5-8; d_gene: TRBD1; j_gene: TRBJ2-7; abundance: -
CDR3nt: TGTGCCAGCAGCTCCCCTGAGGAGGGCCCTAAGCAGTTCTTC; CDR3aa: CASSSPEEGPKQFF; v_gene: TRBV7-3; d_gene: -; j_gene: TRBJ2-1; abundance: -
CDR3nt: TGTGCCAGTAGTCTGGGCCCGGATAGCAATCAGCCCCAGCATTTT; CDR3aa: CASSLGPDSNQPQHF; v_gene: TRBV19; d_gene: -; j_gene: TRBJ1-5; abundance: -
CDR3nt: TGTGCCAGCAGCGACACAGGGGTTCCCCACAATGAGCAGTTCTTC; CDR3aa: CASSDTGVPHNEQFF; v_gene: TRBV9; d_gene: TRBD1; j_gene: TRBJ2-1; abundance: -
CDR3nt: TGTGCCAGCAGCGTATCCCCTACGGGGAATGAGCAGTTCTTC; CDR3aa: CASSVSPTGNEQFF; v_gene: TRBV9; d_gene: -; j_gene: TRBJ2-1; abundance: once
CDR3nt: TGTGCCAGCAGTTCTAAGCCCGGCCGGGGGAACACTGAAGCTTTCTTT; CDR3aa: CASSSKPGRGNTEAFF; v_gene: TRBV6-5; d_gene: -; j_gene: TRBJ1-1; abundance: -
CDR3nt: TGCGCCAGCAGCCAAGATAGGGTCGGACTACCCGAGACCCAGTACTTC; CDR3aa: CASSQDRVGLPETQYF; v_gene: TRBV4-3; d_gene: -; j_gene: TRBJ2-5; abundance: -
CDR3nt: TGCGCCAGCAGCTTGGCCCAGGGGTCGCCTTACAATGAGCAGTTCTTC; CDR3aa: CASSLAQGSPYNEQFF; v_gene: TRBV5-1; d_gene: -; j_gene: TRBJ2-1; abundance: -
CDR3nt: TGTGCCAGTACCCTGGTGGGAGCGTCCTATGGCTACACCTTC; CDR3aa: CASTLVGASYGYTF; v_gene: TRBV19; d_gene: -; j_gene: TRBJ1-2; abundance: -
CDR3nt: TGTGCCACCAGCAGAAATGTACAGGGGGCTGACGGGGAGCTGTTTTTT; CDR3aa: CATSRNVQGADGELFF; v_gene: TRBV15; d_gene: TRBD1; j_gene: TRBJ2-2; abundance: -
CDR3nt: TGTGCCAGCAGACCAGGACAGGGCACCTACAATGAGCAGTTCTTC; CDR3aa: CASRPGQGTYNEQFF; v_gene: TRBV2; d_gene: TRBD1; j_gene: TRBJ2-1; abundance: -
CDR3nt: TGTGCCAGCAGTTACGCCCAGGGGGGCACTGAAGCTTTCTTT; CDR3aa: CASSYAQGGTEAFF; v_gene: TRBV6-6; d_gene: TRBD1; j_gene: TRBJ1-1; abundance: -
CDR3nt: TGCAGCGTTGGGCTCGGTAGGGACAGGCGATACACCGGGGAGCTGTTTTTT; CDR3aa: CSVGLGRDRRYTGELFF; v_gene: TRBV29-1; d_gene: TRBD1; j_gene: TRBJ2-2; abundance: once
CDR3nt: TGTGCCAGCTCACCCGGGGACAGTGAGAGGTTTTTT; CDR3aa: CASSPGDSERFF; v_gene: TRBV18; d_gene: TRBD1; j_gene: TRBJ2-2; abundance: -
CDR3nt: TGTGCCAGCAGCTTATCTGGCACCGGGACAGTTAATGAAAAACTGTTTTTT; CDR3aa: CASSLSGTGTVNEKLFF; v_gene: TRBV7-9; d_gene: TRBD1; j_gene: TRBJ1-4; abundance: -
CDR3nt: TGTGCCAGCATTCCGACAGGGCTCTATGGCTACACCTTC; CDR3aa: CASIPTGLYGYTF; v_gene: TRBV2; d_gene: TRBD1; j_gene: TRBJ1-2; abundance: -
CDR3nt: TGTGCCAGTAGCCTCCGCGGGGGTGATAGCAATCAGCCCCAGCATTTT; CDR3aa: CASSLRGGDSNQPQHF; v_gene: TRBV19; d_gene: -; j_gene: TRBJ1-5; abundance: -
CDR3nt: TGTGCCAGCTCACCATCTCTCTCGGTACCCAACACTGAAGCTTTCTTT; CDR3aa: CASSPSLSVPNTEAFF; v_gene: TRBV18; d_gene: -; j_gene: TRBJ1-1; abundance: -
CDR3nt: TGTGCCAGCAGCGTGGACAGAAATCAGCCCCAGCATTTT; CDR3aa: CASSVDRNQPQHF; v_gene: TRBV7-2; d_gene: -; j_gene: TRBJ1-5; abundance: -
CDR3nt: TGTGCCAGCAGCTTGGAACTAGCGTCGGATACGCAGTATTTT; CDR3aa: CASSLELASDTQYF; v_gene: TRBV5-4; d_gene: TRBD2; j_gene: TRBJ2-3; abundance: -
CDR3nt: TGTGCCAGCAGTGAATATAGTAGTTCTGAGACCCAGTACTTC; CDR3aa: CASSEYSSSETQYF; v_gene: TRBV25-1; d_gene: -; j_gene: TRBJ2-5; abundance: -
CDR3nt: TGTGCCAGCAGCTTGTTGCTGGACACGGTGTACTTC; CDR3aa: CASSLLLDTVYF; v_gene: TRBV5-5; d_gene: -; j_gene: TRBJ2-7; abundance: -
CDR3nt: TGCGCCAGCAGTACCCGAGGGGGGGCGAAGACCCAGTACTTC; CDR3aa: CASSTRGGAKTQYF; v_gene: TRBV10-2; d_gene: -; j_gene: TRBJ2-5; abundance: -
CDR3nt: TGTGCCAGCAGTTTATTTCCCTCTAGCGGGGGGAAGAACACCGGGGAGCTGTTTTTT; CDR3aa: CASSLFPSSGGKNTGELFF; v_gene: TRBV27; d_gene: TRBD2; j_gene: TRBJ2-2; abundance: -
CDR3nt: TGTGCCAGCAGCGACAGGGATCTCTATGGCTACACCTTC; CDR3aa: CASSDRDLYGYTF; v_gene: TRBV7-9; d_gene: TRBD1; j_gene: TRBJ1-2; abundance: -
CDR3nt: TGTGCCAGCAGCTTGGTTCCCTCCAGGGGTGACTATGGCTACACCTTC; CDR3aa: CASSLVPSRGDYGYTF; v_gene: TRBV5-8; d_gene: -; j_gene: TRBJ1-2; abundance: once
CDR3nt: TGTGCCAGCAAACCGGGACAGGGCCTCTCTCTCTACGAGCAGTACTTC; CDR3aa: CASKPGQGLSLYEQYF; v_gene: TRBV27; d_gene: TRBD1; j_gene: TRBJ2-7; abundance: -
CDR3nt: TGTGCCAGTTCCGCGGGAGCCTCGGGGGAGACCCAGTACTTC; CDR3aa: CASSAGASGETQYF; v_gene: TRBV27; d_gene: TRBD2; j_gene: TRBJ2-5; abundance: -
CDR3nt: TGTGCCAGTAGTAGCGGGGGCCTCAGCAATCAGCCCCAGCATTTT; CDR3aa: CASSSGGLSNQPQHF; v_gene: TRBV19; d_gene: -; j_gene: TRBJ1-5; abundance: -
CDR3nt: TGTGCCAGCACTCGGACAGACTATAATTCACCCCTCCACTTT; CDR3aa: CASTRTDYNSPLHF; v_gene: TRBV2; d_gene: -; j_gene: TRBJ1-6; abundance: -